This T cell receptor (beta chain) was observed in a study of T cell responses to AZD1222 COVID-19 vaccine. Study outcomes and limitations: Unmutated variant regions are reportedly the target of nearly half of TCRs that are spike-specific. Seropositivity was recorded at baseline in only 6 or 7 AZD1222 recipients.

Per germline, CDR1 MGHDK and CDR2 SYGVNS. V was shortened by 1 base and J by 6 bases, with 18 bases between the two germline ends. CDR3 length: 16 amino acids. Here immunoSEQ multiplex PCR was the method, and the copy in TCRdb shows in-frame clones only, minus some. The sample records about 110,000 clones, roughly 93% being singletons. Points on this clone: The antigen remains undetermined.

This clonotype was obtained from an adult who received the AZD1222 COVID-19 vaccine. This sample comprised peripheral blood, obtained 28 days after the second AZD1222 dose. The chain is built from TRBV25-1 and TRBJ1-1; D not resolved. The CDR3 sequence is CASSEFSVQVRAEAFF. CDR3 DNA: TGTGCCAGCAGTGAATTCTCTGTGCAGGTCCGGGCTGAAGCTTTCTTT.